The 22 T cell receptor beta chains presented below share a single source sample, sequenced in a study of sequential checkpoint blockade in melanoma. Sequencing used immunoSEQ multiplex PCR; TCRdb keeps in-frame clones, though not all of them. The sample contains around 20,000 clones, 65% to 90% of which appear only once. This sample's treatment: randomized to nivolumab then ipilimumab (arm A) or the reverse (arm B). The material was CD8+ T cells sorted from blood (inferred from file names), obtained from a patient given nivolumab and ipilimumab in sequence. The receptors originated from a human donor with melanoma.

The chain has TRBV27 and TRBJ2-2; possible D gene TRBD1, 6 bases. The germline V and J ends were trimmed by 2 bases and 6 bases, with 10 bases remaining between them. CDR1 MNHEY and CDR2 SMNVEV come from the germline V gene (reference sequence). This CDR3 region has 14 residues. This CDR3 reads CASSLLGAPGELFF. The CDR3 DNA follows: TGTGCCAGCAGTTTACTGGGGGCGCCCGGGGAGCTGTTTTTT.

The chain is built from TRBV5-4 and TRBJ2-1, with 8 bases identical to TRBD2. V lost 2 bases to trimming and J lost 7 bases; unmatched junction nucleotides: 11. Per germline, CDR1 SGHNT and CDR2 YYREEE (reference sequence). This CDR3 contains 16 residues. CDR3 residues: CASSFRAGGLRNEQFF. The CDR3 nucleotides read TGTGCCAGCAGCTTCCGCGCGGGGGGCCTCAGAAATGAGCAGTTCTTC.

The chain is built from TRBV4-3 and TRBJ2-5, with TRBD2 matching 7 bases. The CDR3 extends over 15 amino acids. V lost 0 bases, J lost 5 bases, and 6 bases stayed unmatched. CDR1 and CDR2 (germline): LGHNA, YSLEER. The CDR3 loop reads CASSQDSGGWETQYF. In nucleotides, the CDR3 is TGCGCCAGCAGCCAAGATTCGGGGGGATGGGAGACCCAGTACTTC.

The chain combines TRBV12-2 with TRBJ1-2. TRBV12-2 is a known pseudogene. The CDR3 extends over 15 amino acids. The CDR3 DNA sequence: TGTGCAAGTCGCTTAACAACGGAGTCTAACTATGGCTACACCTTC. Its protein product is CASRLTTESNYGYTF.

Here the CDR3 reads CASSPPGGWNSPLHF. As DNA, the CDR3 is TGTGCCAGCAGCCCCCCCGGGGGTTGGAATTCACCCCTCCACTTT. The chain recombines TRBV7-9 with TRBJ1-6; D perhaps matches TRBD1 (5 bases). The CDR3 runs to 15 residues. Germline V gene lookup returns CDR1 SEHNR and CDR2 FQNEAQ (reference sequence). V was trimmed by 5 bases and J by 7 bases, leaving 15 bases between them.

The genes are TRBV9 and TRBJ2-2, with a possible D match to TRBD1 (5 bases). Germline assignment: CDR1 SGDLS and CDR2 YYNGEE. CDR3 length: 16 amino acids. Between the trimmed V and J ends, which lost 0 bases and 6 bases, there was a span of 15 bases. CDR3 DNA: TGTGCCAGCAGCGTAGTGTCAGGGTTAACCCCCGGGGAGCTGTTTTTT. Translated, it gives CASSVVSGLTPGELFF. Full variable domain (outside the CDR3, taken from reference TRBV9 and TRBJ2-2): DSGVTQTPKHLITATGQRVTLRCSPRSGDLSVYWYQQSLDQGLQFLIQYYNGEERAKGNILERFSAQQFPDLHSELNLSSLELGDSALYFCASSVVSGLTPGELFFGEGSRLTVL.

This rearrangement joins TRBV19 to TRBJ2-2; 12 positions agree with TRBD1. Germline V CDR1 and CDR2: LNHDA, SQIVND (reference sequence). The CDR3 is 18 amino acids. V gave up 2 bases and J gave up 6 bases; unmatched junction bases: 10. The CDR3 nucleotides are TGTGCCAGTAGTATAAGCCGAGGGACAGGGGGCTATGCCGGGGAGCTGTTTTTT. Translated: CASSISRGTGGYAGELFF. Full variable domain (remainder filled in from reference TRBV19 and TRBJ2-2): DGGITQSPKYLFRKEGQNVTLSCEQNLNHDAMYWYRQDPGQGLRLIYYSQIVNDFQKGDIAEGYSVSREKKESFPLTVTSAQKNPTAFYLCASSISRGTGGYAGELFFGEGSRLTVL.

This chain joins TRBV15 and TRBJ1-3; 7 bases fit TRBD1. J gave up 0 bases and V 1 base, and 6 bases lay outside the gene matches. The CDR3 length is 17 residues. Germline CDR1 and CDR2: LNHNV and YYDKDF (reference sequence). CDR3 sequence: CATSRGDSQLSGNTIYF. Written as DNA, the CDR3 is TGTGCCACCAGCAGAGGGGACAGCCAACTCTCTGGAAACACCATATATTTT.

The rearrangement links TRBV2 to TRBJ1-2; TRBD1 matches 9 bases. The J segment lost 9 bases and the V segment lost 6 bases, leaving 17 bases of the junction unmatched. The germline V gene has CDR1 SNHLY and CDR2 FYNNEI. The CDR3 covers 16 residues. Here the CDR3 DNA reads TGTGCCAGCAGCGACCCCCGGACAGGGGCGAAGGTTAGCTACACCTTC. Protein sequence: CASSDPRTGAKVSYTF.

The chain links TRBV4-1 to TRBJ2-3; weak D call: TRBD1 (6 bases). The CDR3 loop spans 15 amino acids. V dropped 1 base and J dropped 4 bases, with 12 bases sitting between them. In germline, CDR1 is MGHRA, CDR2 YSYEKL. The CDR3: CASSQVRGDPDTQYF. In DNA form, the CDR3 reads TGCGCCAGCAGCCAAGTCAGGGGCGATCCAGATACGCAGTATTTT.

The chain couples TRBV30 to TRBJ2-5, with 8 bases identical to TRBD1. The CDR3 spans 15 residues. CDR1 is GTSNPN and CDR2 is SVGIG in the germline V gene (reference sequence). V dropped 0 bases and J dropped 8; count of bases not matched to a gene: 11. This CDR3 is CAWSVRGQGQVTQYF. The CDR3 coding sequence is TGTGCCTGGAGTGTAAGAGGACAGGGTCAAGTAACCCAGTACTTC.

This chain joins TRBV7-2 and TRBJ2-7, with a weak D call TRBD2 (5 bases). The germline gives CDR1 SGHTA, CDR2 FQGNSA. V lost 5 bases, J lost 3 bases, and 14 bases lay in between. CDR3 length equals 14 residues. This chain's CDR3 is CASSEGWGLYEQYF. CDR3 nucleotide sequence: TGTGCCAGCAGCGAGGGATGGGGTCTCTACGAGCAGTACTTC.

The rearrangement joins TRBV10-1 to TRBJ1-1; TRBD1 agrees at 7 bases. Trimming took 4 bases from V and 1 from J; bases not matched to a gene: 9. Germline V CDR1 and CDR2: WNHNN, SYGVQD (reference sequence). This CDR3 has 16 residues. CDR3 bases: TGCGCCAGCAGTGGAGACCCCAGGGGGAAGAACACTGAAGCTTTCTTT. It yields the protein CASSGDPRGKNTEAFF.

V and J are TRBV27 and TRBJ2-1, with 7 bases identical to TRBD1. Trimming removed 6 bases from V and 6 bases from J; junction bases left unmatched: 20. The V gene's germline CDR1 is MNHEY and CDR2 SMNVEV (reference sequence). This CDR3 is 18 amino acids long. Written as DNA, the CDR3 is TGTGCCAGCAGCAAAGGGGGCGCCTCGTTTCAAACCTCCAATGAGCAGTTCTTC. This codes for CASSKGGASFQTSNEQFF.

V gene TRBV27 combines with J gene TRBJ2-3, with 9 positions matching TRBD2. The CDR3 totals 17 residues. The germline CDR1 and CDR2 sequences are MNHEY and SMNVEV (reference sequence). The CDR3 loop reads CATQTGLAGLNTDTQYF. DNA of the CDR3: TGTGCTACGCAAACGGGGCTAGCGGGATTAAACACAGATACGCAGTATTTT.

This clone is a singleton in its sample. CDR3 sequence reads: CASSPTVSGGVWETQYF. In DNA form, the CDR3 reads TGTGCCAGCAGCCCGACAGTTTCCGGGGGTGTGTGGGAGACCCAGTACTTC. V is TRBV28 and J is TRBJ2-5; D perhaps matches TRBD2 (6 bases). The germline V gene has CDR1 MDHEN and CDR2 SYDVKM. This CDR3 has 17 residues. The ends were cut back, 6 bases at V and 5 bases at J, with 25 bases in the middle.

The CDR3 reads CASSYRGAGELFF. In nucleotides, the CDR3 is TGTGCCAGCAGTTACCGGGGGGCAGGGGAGCTGTTTTTT. The rearrangement uses TRBV6-5 and TRBJ2-2; weak D call: TRBD2 (7 bases). The ends were cut back, 2 bases at V and 8 bases at J, with 9 bases in the middle. The length of the CDR3 is 13 residues. CDR1 and CDR2 (germline): MNHEY, SVGAGI.

The table lists this clone with a count of one. The rearrangement links TRBV28 to TRBJ2-7; D is unresolved. Germline assignment: CDR1 MDHEN and CDR2 SYDVKM. The ends were cut back, 1 base at V and 2 bases at J, with 9 bases in the middle. The CDR3 extends over 14 amino acids. The DNA for the CDR3 is TGTGCCAGCAGTTTATTGGCAGGAACCTACGAGCAGTACTTC. This codes for CASSLLAGTYEQYF.

The J gene is TRBJ2-2, the V gene TRBV7-7, with D perhaps matching TRBD2 (5 bases). The CDR3 has 12 residues. Germline V lookup: CDR1 SSHAT, CDR2 FNYEAQ (reference sequence). Trimming removed 5 bases from V and 8 bases from J, with 9 bases in between. The CDR3 spells CASSQAAGELFF. Here the CDR3 DNA reads TGTGCCAGCAGCCAAGCGGCTGGGGAGCTGTTTTTT. Filled out from reference TRBV7-7 and TRBJ2-2, the complete variable domain reads GAGVSQSPRYKVTKRGQDVTLRCDPISSHATLYWYQQALGQGPEFLTYFNYEAQPDKSGLPSDRFSAERPEGSISTLTIQRTEQRDSAMYRCASSQAAGELFFGEGSRLTVL.

The genes are TRBV6-6 and TRBJ2-7, with 7 nucleotides matching TRBD1. Unmatched junction bases numbered 8, after V lost 6 bases and J lost 0 bases. Germline V gene data show CDR1 as MNHNY and CDR2 as SVGAGI (reference sequence). The CDR3 contains 15 residues. The CDR3 region has the DNA TGTGCCAGCAGCACGGGACAGACCTACTCCTACGAGCAGTACTTC. Its translation: CASSTGQTYSYEQYF.

The chain recombines TRBV27 with TRBJ2-3, with 9 bases identical to TRBD1. There are 16 residues in the CDR3. J gave up 2 bases and V 5 bases, and 8 bases lay outside the gene matches. Germline loops: CDR1 MNHEY, CDR2 SMNVEV (reference sequence). CDR3 bases: TGTGCCAGCAGTCCCTCACAGGGGGCCTTCACAGATACGCAGTATTTT. The encoded protein is CASSPSQGAFTDTQYF.

The chain recombines TRBV4-2 with TRBJ2-1, with 9 bases aligning to TRBD2. With 1 base clipped from V and 2 bases from J, the junction kept 6 bases outside the gene matches. CDR3 length: 17 amino acids. Germline V CDR1 and CDR2: LGHNA, YNFKEQ. The CDR3 region is CASSQVALAGTYNEQFF. The CDR3 region has the DNA TGTGCCAGCAGCCAAGTAGCTCTAGCGGGAACCTACAATGAGCAGTTCTTC.